The 6 T cell receptor beta chains presented below share a single source sample, sequenced in a study of OX40 agonist ivuxolimab in advanced cancers. The method was immunoSEQ multiplex PCR; TCRdb's version includes in-frame clones alone and lacks a portion of them. The sample lists about 56,000 clones; approximately 82% were seen once. The sample here was CD4+ or CD8+ T cells sorted from blood, taken in a trial of the OX40 agonist ivuxolimab. The receptors come from an adult with an advanced solid tumor such as melanoma, head and neck, liver or kidney cancer.

This rearrangement joins TRBV18 to TRBJ1-2; maybe TRBD1 (6 bases). Germline V lookup: CDR1 KGHSH, CDR2 LQKENI. V was cut by 6 bases and J by 1 base, with 21 bases left in between. CDR3 length: 17 amino acids. CDR3 nucleotides: TGTGCCAGCTCCCCCGTCGGGGGCGAATACCTTAACTATGGCTACACCTTC. Its translation is CASSPVGGEYLNYGYTF.

The chain couples TRBV7-3 to TRBJ2-3; possible D gene TRBD2, 6 bases. Germline-derived CDR1 and CDR2 are SGHTA and FQGTGA. This CDR3 has 15 residues. V was trimmed by 2 bases and J by 0 bases, leaving 9 bases between them. This CDR3 reads CASSLLAVSTDTQYF. The DNA for the CDR3 is TGTGCCAGCAGCTTATTAGCGGTTAGCACAGATACGCAGTATTTT. Full variable domain (remainder filled in from reference TRBV7-3 and TRBJ2-3): GAGVSQTPSNKVTEKGKYVELRCDPISGHTALYWYRQSLGQGPEFLIYFQGTGAADDSGLPNDRFFAVRPEGSVSTLKIQRTERGDSAVYLCASSLLAVSTDTQYFGPGTRLTVL.

This clone ranks as medium-sized. The chain combines TRBV6-6 with TRBJ1-2, with D possibly matching TRBD1 (5 bases). Trimming removed 7 bases from V and 2 bases from J, with 8 bases in between. Germline CDR1 is MNHNY and CDR2 is SVGAGI (reference sequence). The CDR3 is made up of 12 amino acids. CDR3 coding DNA: TGTGCCAGCAACGGGGGGAACTATGGCTACACCTTC. Its protein is CASNGGNYGYTF.

J is TRBJ1-1 and V is TRBV4-1, with D hard to call. V shed 0 bases and J shed 5 bases, with 7 bases lying between them. Germline V CDR1 and CDR2: MGHRA, YSYEKL. The CDR3 extends over 13 amino acids. CDR3 DNA sequence: TGCGCCAGCAGCCAAGATAGGTTAACTGAAGCTTTCTTT. Its protein is CASSQDRLTEAFF.

This clone occurred once. The rearrangement joins TRBV7-2 to TRBJ2-5; 14 positions match TRBD2. This CDR3 is built from 17 residues. The V gene end was trimmed by 3 bases and the J gene end by 5 bases; junction bases not matched to a gene: 8. CDR1 is SGHTA, CDR2 FQGNSA, per germline. CDR3 region: CASSFQRLAGGRETQYF. CDR3 DNA: TGTGCCAGCAGCTTCCAACGACTAGCGGGGGGGCGGGAGACCCAGTACTTC.

The V and J genes are TRBV7-9 and TRBJ2-1; D not resolved. CDR1 SEHNR and CDR2 FQNEAQ come from the germline V gene (reference sequence). The V gene lost 4 bases and the J gene lost 9 bases, with 10 bases spanning the gap. The CDR3 consists of 12 residues. The CDR3 sequence: CASSSLLFEQFF. The CDR3 DNA is TGTGCCAGCAGCTCTCTGCTTTTTGAGCAGTTCTTC.